This passage covers 32 T cell receptor beta chains from one sample sequenced in a study of blood T cells in healthy people across ages (dated by TCRdb to between 2014 and 2017). Receptor libraries were prepared by 5' RACE. The sequencing machine was an Illumina HiSeq 2500. A second PCR of roughly 7 to 12 cycles was performed with a sample-barcoded 5' primer and a J-beta primer mix. TCRdb ran its own pipeline on the public reads, namely fastp trimming at Q25 and MiXCR clone calling, and kept in-frame beta chains. Rows merge per CDR3 protein into single entries with the most common DNA and genes. The table for this sample lists 750,000 or so distinct CDR3 sequences; about 25% of them were counted only once. 9.4% of the sample is taken by the ten largest. These same data were also listed under a study on T cells of mothers and their children.

The material sequenced was blood. Receptors were obtained from a boy aged 5-17 years in good health.

This chain links TRBV13 with TRBJ2-7, with D unresolved. This CDR3 contains 14 residues. Trimming cost V 0 bases and J 3 bases, with 9 bases left between them. Germline V CDR1 and CDR2: PRHDT, FYEKMQ (reference sequence). The CDR3 here is CASSLGSYDYEQYF. The CDR3 bases are TGTGCCAGCAGCTTAGGATCGTATGACTACGAGCAGTACTTC. The whole variable domain, remainder taken from reference TRBV13 and TRBJ2-7, is AAGVIQSPRHLIKEKRETATLKCYPIPRHDTVYWYQQGPGQDPQFLISFYEKMQSDKGSIPDRFSAQQFSDYHSELNMSSLELGDSALYFCASSLGSYDYEQYFGPGTRLTVT.

The chain employs TRBV7-2 and TRBJ1-2; no definite D call. CDR3 size: 13 residues. Germline values: CDR1 SGHTA, CDR2 FQGNSA. With 3 bases removed from V and 0 bases from J, the gap between germline ends came to 5 bases. The chain's CDR3 is CASSFSTNYGYTF. CDR3 bases: TGTGCCAGCAGCTTTAGTACTAACTATGGCTACACCTTC.

The count of this clonotype is one. The rearrangement uses TRBV6-2 or TRBV6-3 and TRBJ2-1; no definite D call. The germline V gene has CDR1 MNHEY and CDR2 SVGEGT. This CDR3 is built from 15 residues. Trimming removed 4 bases at V and 3 bases at J, with 13 bases between. For the CDR3, the DNA is TGTGCCAGCAGTTGCAGTAGCCCTAACTACAATGAGCAGTTCTTC. Amino acids: CASSCSSPNYNEQFF.

In this sample, this clonotype turned up a few times. This chain's CDR3 is CASSQVLAGAEQFF. CDR3 nucleotide sequence: TGTGCCAGCAGCCAAGTCCTAGCGGGGGCCGAGCAGTTCTTC. This rearrangement joins TRBV3-1 to TRBJ2-1; TRBD2 matches 10 bases. Germline-derived CDR1 and CDR2 are LGHDT and YNNKEL (reference sequence). The CDR3 consists of 14 residues. The ends lost 1 base at V and 10 bases at J; junction bases unmatched: 4.

J is TRBJ2-1 and V is TRBV11-1; D perhaps matches TRBD1 (6 bases). The J call may be in error: the DNA end matches TRBJ2-5 better. Germline values: CDR1 SGHAT, CDR2 FQDESV (reference sequence). The CDR3 loop spans 15 amino acids. CDR3: CASSGDPYREETQYF. CDR3 coding DNA: TGTGCCAGCAGCGGCGACCCCTACAGGGAAGAGACCCAGTACTTC.

This chain uses TRBV20-1 with TRBJ2-5; TRBD1 matches 7 bases. This CDR3 contains 15 residues. The V gene's germline CDR1 is DFQATT and CDR2 SNEGSKA (reference sequence). Trimming took 6 bases from V and 2 from J; bases not matched to a gene: 12. This chain's CDR3 is CSAPTGTEIQETQYF. The CDR3 bases are TGCAGTGCGCCTACCGGGACAGAAATTCAAGAGACCCAGTACTTC.

The genes are TRBV5-1 and TRBJ2-3; 12 nucleotides agree with TRBD2. The junction had 4 bases not matched to a gene; V was cut back by 0 bases and J by 2 bases. Germline CDR1 SGHRS, CDR2 YFSETQ. CDR3 size: 17 residues. As DNA, the CDR3 is TGCGCCAGCAGCTTGGCGGGACTAGCGGGCTCCACAGATACGCAGTATTTT. Residues: CASSLAGLAGSTDTQYF.

This clonotype was counted only a few times. The chain recombines TRBV27 with TRBJ2-5, with TRBD2 matching over 7 bases. With 1 base clipped from V and 4 bases from J, the junction kept 3 bases outside the gene matches. Germline CDR1 and CDR2: MNHEY and SMNVEV (reference sequence). CDR3 length equals 14 residues. The CDR3 protein is CASSLWSGGETQYF. The CDR3 region has the DNA TGTGCCAGCAGTTTATGGTCGGGAGGAGAGACCCAGTACTTC.

This clonotype was counted between two and nine times. This chain joins TRBV10-3 and TRBJ2-2; D is possibly TRBD2 (5 bases). CDR1 is ENHRY and CDR2 is SYGVKD in the germline V gene. This CDR3 has 16 amino acids. V lost 6 bases and J lost 4, with 18 bases in between. The CDR3 loop reads CAIRDTEGRSTGELFF. In DNA, the CDR3 is TGTGCCATCAGGGATACCGAGGGCCGAAGCACCGGGGAGCTGTTTTTT.

With regard to this clonotype: Compared with germline, one end of the junction differs, possibly owing to a read error. This CDR3 reads CASSLTLGGVYVQYF. The CDR3 region has the DNA TGTGCCAGCAGCTTAACACTTGGAGGTGTCTACGTGCAGTACTTC. This rearrangement joins TRBV11-2 to TRBJ2-7; possibly TRBD2 for D (5 bases). Germline-derived CDR1 and CDR2 are SGHAT and FQNNGV. The CDR3 is made up of 15 amino acids.

The V and J genes are TRBV25-1 and TRBJ2-3; D could derive from TRBD1 or TRBD2 (5 bases each). Germline CDR1 reads MGHDK; CDR2 reads SYGVNS. The CDR3 runs 17 residues. The V gene lost 1 base and the J gene lost 5 bases, with 19 bases spanning the gap. The CDR3 nucleotides read TGTGCCAGCAGTGAATTTTATACGGACATGGAGGAAGATACGCAGTATTTT. As protein: CASSEFYTDMEEDTQYF.

The sample holds a few counts of this clonotype. The chain employs TRBV14 and TRBJ1-3; D possibly corresponds to TRBD1 (6 bases). Per germline, CDR1 SGHDN and CDR2 FVKESK. CDR3 length: 15 residues. Trimming removed 2 bases from V and 0 bases from J, with 8 bases in between. The CDR3 DNA sequence: TGTGCCAGCAGCCAACCGACAGGCTCTGGAAACACCATATATTTT. This gives the protein CASSQPTGSGNTIYF.

This chain connects TRBV11-2 to TRBJ2-1; D may correspond to TRBD1 or TRBD2 (5 bases each). V was clipped by 0 bases and J by 7 bases, with 13 bases between them. CDR3 length: 15 amino acids. Germline V lookup: CDR1 SGHAT, CDR2 FQNNGV. The CDR3 is CASSLEGTAINEQFF. In nucleotides, the CDR3 is TGTGCCAGCAGCTTAGAGGGGACGGCGATAAATGAGCAGTTCTTC.

The chain joins TRBV20-1 to TRBJ1-1, with D perhaps matching TRBD1 (5 bases). Trimming cost V 6 bases and J 7 bases, with 18 bases left between them. The germline V gene has CDR1 DFQATT and CDR2 SNEGSKA (reference sequence). This CDR3 contains 13 residues. Written as DNA, the CDR3 is TGCAGTGCCAAAACAGCTACTGGGGGTGAAGCTTTCTTT. The encoded protein is CSAKTATGGEAFF.

The chain uses TRBV29-1 and TRBJ1-2; D uncertain. Trimming removed 2 bases from V and 4 bases from J, with 8 bases in between. CDR1 and CDR2 (germline): SQVTM, ANQGSEA. This CDR3 spans 12 amino acids. The CDR3 is CSVEKGSYGYTF. The CDR3, as DNA: TGCAGCGTTGAAAAGGGTTCCTATGGCTACACCTTC.

A few counts support this clonotype. This chain links TRBV29-1 with TRBJ2-5; D not certain. V was cut by 3 bases and J by 2 bases, with 13 bases left in between. CDR3 length: 14 amino acids. The germline gives CDR1 SQVTM, CDR2 ANQGSEA. The CDR3 coding sequence is TGCAGCGTTGATGGCCTAGATGTACAAGAGACCCAGTACTTC. Translated, it gives CSVDGLDVQETQYF.

This clonotype has a handful of counts. CDR3 DNA: TGTGCCAGCAGCTCTTACAGAGGTCTACAAAAGAACGAGCAGTACTTC. Its translation is CASSSYRGLQKNEQYF. The gene calls are TRBV11-2 and TRBJ2-7; D remains ambiguous. CDR3 length equals 16 residues. Trimming stripped 4 bases from V and 5 bases from J, with 21 bases between. Germline assignment: CDR1 SGHAT and CDR2 FQNNGV.

The chain links TRBV5-6 to TRBJ2-7; TRBD1 aligns across 9 bases. V trimming: 4 bases; J trimming: 3 bases; junction bases outside the gene matches: 5. Germline V gene lookup returns CDR1 SGHDT and CDR2 YYEEEE. This CDR3 is built from 14 residues. The CDR3, as DNA: TGTGCCAGCAGCAGGACAGGGGCCAACTACGAGCAGTACTTC. It is translated as CASSRTGANYEQYF. The whole variable domain, filled in from reference TRBV5-6 and TRBJ2-7, reads DAGVTQSPTHLIKTRGQQVTLRCSPKSGHDTVSWYQQALGQGPQFIFQYYEEEERQRGNFPDRFSGHQFPNYSSELNVNALLLGDSALYLCASSRTGANYEQYFGPGTRLTVT.

V gene TRBV9 combines with J gene TRBJ2-1; 9 nucleotides agree with TRBD2. The CDR3 covers 15 residues. Germline loops: CDR1 SGDLS, CDR2 YYNGEE. With 2 bases clipped from V and 5 bases from J, the junction kept 5 bases outside the gene matches. The CDR3 sequence: CASSVTSGFNNEQFF. Here the CDR3 DNA reads TGTGCCAGCAGCGTTACTAGCGGGTTCAACAATGAGCAGTTCTTC.

This clonotype was detected a few times. The chain joins TRBV24-1 to TRBJ2-7; 9 bases are a match to TRBD1. V lost 7 bases and J lost 2; bases outside the gene matches: 2. The germline gives CDR1 KGHDR, CDR2 SFDVKD. The CDR3 totals 13 residues. The CDR3 DNA follows: TGTGCCACCAGCGGGGACAGGGCCTACGAGCAGTACTTC. Protein: CATSGDRAYEQYF.

The sample holds a few counts of this clonotype. This chain links TRBV5-1 with TRBJ2-7; TRBD1 matches 7 bases. The CDR3 consists of 15 residues. Germline CDR1 SGHRS, CDR2 YFSETQ. V lost 4 bases, J lost 0 bases, and 7 bases stayed unmatched. The CDR3 DNA reads as TGCGCCAGCAGCGTCGGGACAGATTACTCCTACGAGCAGTACTTC. Its protein product is CASSVGTDYSYEQYF.

There are a few counts of this clonotype. V is TRBV4-1 and J is TRBJ2-5, with 8 bases identical to TRBD2. The J call may not be correct, given that the DNA end is closer to TRBJ2-1. The CDR3 consists of 16 residues. Germline-derived CDR1 and CDR2 are MGHRA and YSYEKL. For the CDR3, the DNA is TGCGCCAGCAGCCAACCCCGTAGCGGGAACCACAATGAGCAGTTCTTC. As protein: CASSQPRSGNHNEQFF.

The chain recombines TRBV24-1 with TRBJ2-1, with TRBD1 matching over 7 bases. Germline lookup yields CDR1 KGHDR and CDR2 SFDVKD. With 4 bases clipped from V and 5 bases from J, the junction kept 4 bases outside the gene matches. This CDR3 is built from 14 residues. The CDR3 sequence: CATSDPTGHNEQFF. Written as DNA, the CDR3 is TGTGCCACCAGTGACCCGACAGGGCACAATGAGCAGTTCTTC.

This rearrangement joins TRBV7-6 to TRBJ2-3; weak D call: TRBD1 (5 bases). V lost 1 base and J 5 bases, leaving 7 bases between the germline ends. This CDR3 has 13 amino acids. Per the germline V gene, CDR1 is SGHVS and CDR2 is FNYEAQ. The CDR3 protein is CASSLGQGDTQYF. CDR3 DNA: TGTGCCAGCAGCTTAGGGCAGGGAGATACGCAGTATTTT. The variable domain in full, with the rest retrieved from reference TRBV7-6 and TRBJ2-3, is GAGVSQSPRYKVTKRGQDVALRCDPISGHVSLYWYRQALGQGPEFLTYFNYEAQQDKSGLPNDRFSAERPEGSISTLTIQRTEQRDSAMYRCASSLGQGDTQYFGPGTRLTVL.

This clonotype was observed a few times. The junction departs from germline at one end; a sequencing error may be responsible. The J gene is TRBJ2-5, the V gene TRBV28; D possibly corresponds to TRBD1 (6 bases). The germline V gene has CDR1 MDHEN and CDR2 SYDVKM. CDR3 size: 17 residues. The CDR3 loop reads CASSWNPASGHQETQCF. DNA for the CDR3: TGTGCCAGCAGCTGGAATCCCGCCTCGGGACACCAAGAGACCCAGTGCTTC.

This clonotype came up once. The V gene is TRBV6-1, the J gene TRBJ1-2, with a tentative D call TRBD1 (5 bases). Trimming left V 7 bases short and J 0 bases short, with 18 bases between. The CDR3 runs to 16 residues. Germline V gene lookup returns CDR1 MNHNS and CDR2 SASEGT. The CDR3 DNA reads TGTGCCAGCAATAGCATAAGACAGAGATCTAACTATGGCTACACCTTC. Translating gives CASNSIRQRSNYGYTF.

This clonotype was seen a few times. This chain links TRBV27 with TRBJ2-5, with D tentatively TRBD2 (5 bases). Matching the DNA end better, TRBJ2-1 makes the J call doubtful. There are 16 residues in the CDR3. CDR1 is MNHEY and CDR2 is SMNVEV in the germline V gene (reference sequence). In nucleotides, the CDR3 is TGTGCCAGCAGTTTTTGGGGTAGCAACCGGCGGGATGAGCAGTTCTTC. This codes for CASSFWGSNRRDEQFF.

This clonotype was counted only a few times. The rearrangement joins TRBV5-1 to TRBJ2-5, with unresolved D. The DNA end is a closer match to TRBJ2-7, so the J assignment may be wrong. CDR1 and CDR2 from the germline V gene are SGHRS and YFSETQ. The CDR3 totals 13 residues. CDR3 nucleotides: TGCGCCAGCAGCTTTAATGGAGTGGACGAGCAGTACTTC. This translates into CASSFNGVDEQYF.

The V call is TRBV5-1, the J call TRBJ1-2; no clear D. The V and J ends lost 0 bases and 4 bases respectively, with 10 bases between them. From germline, CDR1 is SGHRS and CDR2 YFSETQ. The CDR3 sequence is 14 residues long. CDR3 in amino acids: CASSLGQTIYGYTF. In nucleotides, the CDR3 is TGCGCCAGCAGCTTGGGGCAGACGATCTATGGCTACACCTTC.

This clonotype has more than one count but fewer than ten. One end of the junction does not line up with germline, which may come from a read error. This sequence joins TRBV11-2 and TRBJ2-5; maybe TRBD2 (6 bases). CDR1 is SGHAT and CDR2 is FQNNGV in the germline V gene. The CDR3 sequence is 12 residues long. CDR3 nucleotides: TGTGCCTGCAGCTTAGAGGGACTTACCCAGTACTTC. Protein: CACSLEGLTQYF.

Only a few counts were recorded for this clonotype. The chain employs TRBV4-1 and TRBJ1-4; D not resolved. This CDR3 has 14 amino acids. V lost 3 bases and J 8 bases, leaving 13 bases between the germline ends. Germline V gives CDR1 MGHRA, CDR2 YSYEKL. The CDR3 DNA reads TGCGCCAGCAGCCAGGTGAGCGGCCCCGAAAAACTGTTTTTT. Amino acid sequence: CASSQVSGPEKLFF.

This clonotype was seen more than once but under ten times. This rearrangement joins TRBV10-3 to TRBJ1-2, with D possibly being TRBD1 (5 bases). The ends were cut back, 3 bases at V and 3 bases at J, with 5 bases in the middle. The V gene's germline CDR1 is ENHRY and CDR2 SYGVKD. There are 12 residues in the CDR3. The CDR3 loop is CAISEGDYGYTF. CDR3 nucleotide sequence: TGTGCCATCAGTGAAGGGGACTATGGCTACACCTTC.